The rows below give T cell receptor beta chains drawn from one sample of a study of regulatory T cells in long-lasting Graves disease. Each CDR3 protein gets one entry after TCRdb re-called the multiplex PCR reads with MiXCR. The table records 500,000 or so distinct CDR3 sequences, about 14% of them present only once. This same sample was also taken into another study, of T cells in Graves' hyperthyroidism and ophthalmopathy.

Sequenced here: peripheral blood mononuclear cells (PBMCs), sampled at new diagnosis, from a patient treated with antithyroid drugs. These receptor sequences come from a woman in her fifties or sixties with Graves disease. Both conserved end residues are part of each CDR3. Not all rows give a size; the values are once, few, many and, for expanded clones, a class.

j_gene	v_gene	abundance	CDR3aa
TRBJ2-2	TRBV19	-	CAISRGQGLNGELFF
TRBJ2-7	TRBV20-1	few	CSARDLLRRRNSYEQYF
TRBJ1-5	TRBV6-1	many	CASRNSVFNQPQHF
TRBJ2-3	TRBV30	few	CAWAGLAEGTDTQYF
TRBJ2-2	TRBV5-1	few	CASSPLLTSVAGELFF
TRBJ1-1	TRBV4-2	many	CASSQAGVGRTEAFF
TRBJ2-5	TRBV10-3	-	CAISGASGQETQYF
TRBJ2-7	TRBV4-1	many	CASSQGPPWTGSSYEQYF
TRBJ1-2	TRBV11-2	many	CASTPYSGGYGYTF
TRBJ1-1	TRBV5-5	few	CASNLVGSKNTEAFF
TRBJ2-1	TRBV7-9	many	CASSFLGLAGSSYNEQFF
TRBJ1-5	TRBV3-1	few	CASSPGDGSNQPQHF
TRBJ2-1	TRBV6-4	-	CASPTGLAGGLGEQFF
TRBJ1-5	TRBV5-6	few	CASSRREGGGFQPQHF
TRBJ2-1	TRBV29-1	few	CSVDGWGASYNEQFF
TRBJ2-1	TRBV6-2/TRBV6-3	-	CASSYSKSGGLGDYNEQFF
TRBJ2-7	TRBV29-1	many	CSVRVTYEQYF
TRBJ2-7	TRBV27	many	CASSLKGGLTYEQYF
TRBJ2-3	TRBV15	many	CATSRDRGVVDTQYF
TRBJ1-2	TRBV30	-	CAWSVLNYGYTF
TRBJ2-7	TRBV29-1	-	CSVAGTSGSQGSYEQYF
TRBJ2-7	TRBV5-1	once	CASTLSSGKGYEQYF
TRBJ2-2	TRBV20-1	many	CSARDLLVSGRTGELFF
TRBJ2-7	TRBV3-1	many	CASSPPRRTGGFYEQYF
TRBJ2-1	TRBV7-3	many	CASSPALAGYNEQFF
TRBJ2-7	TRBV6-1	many	CASSPAVVKIEQYF
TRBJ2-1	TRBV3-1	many	CASSQETRQGSQFF
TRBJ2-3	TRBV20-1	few	CSGGIAGTDTQYF
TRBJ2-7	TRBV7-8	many	CASSLTPGLQRLEQYF
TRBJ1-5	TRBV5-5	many	CASSSTGIYQPQHF
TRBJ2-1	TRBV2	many	CASSLLLPGLGGNEQFF